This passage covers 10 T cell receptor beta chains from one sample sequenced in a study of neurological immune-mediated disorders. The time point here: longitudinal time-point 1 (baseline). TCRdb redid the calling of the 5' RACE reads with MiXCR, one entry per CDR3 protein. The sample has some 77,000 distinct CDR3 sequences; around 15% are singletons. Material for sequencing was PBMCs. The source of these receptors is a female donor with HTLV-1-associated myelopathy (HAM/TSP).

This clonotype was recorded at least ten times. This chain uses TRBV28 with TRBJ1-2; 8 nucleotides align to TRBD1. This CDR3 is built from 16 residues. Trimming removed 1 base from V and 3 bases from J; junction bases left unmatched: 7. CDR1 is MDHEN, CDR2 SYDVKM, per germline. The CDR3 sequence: CASSLFQGALYYGYTF. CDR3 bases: TGTGCCAGCAGTTTATTCCAGGGGGCCCTTTACTATGGCTACACCTTC.

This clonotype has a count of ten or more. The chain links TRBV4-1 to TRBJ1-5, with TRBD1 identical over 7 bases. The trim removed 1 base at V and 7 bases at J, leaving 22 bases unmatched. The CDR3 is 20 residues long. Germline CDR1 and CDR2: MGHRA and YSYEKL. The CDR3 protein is CASSQGPRTQGNFERQPQHF. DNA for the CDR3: TGCGCCAGCAGCCAAGGACCCAGAACACAGGGGAACTTTGAAAGACAGCCCCAGCATTTT.

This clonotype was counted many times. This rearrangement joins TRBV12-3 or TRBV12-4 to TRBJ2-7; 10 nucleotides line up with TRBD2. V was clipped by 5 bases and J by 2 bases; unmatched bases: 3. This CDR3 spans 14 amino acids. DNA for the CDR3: TGTGCCAGCAGTCCTAGCGGGGGCCCCTACGAGCAGTACTTC. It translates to CASSPSGGPYEQYF.

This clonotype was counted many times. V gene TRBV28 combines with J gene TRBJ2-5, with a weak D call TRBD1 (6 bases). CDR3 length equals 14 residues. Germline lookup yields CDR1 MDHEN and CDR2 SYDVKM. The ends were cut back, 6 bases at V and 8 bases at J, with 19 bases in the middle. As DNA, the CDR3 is TGTGCCAGCAGGCTAAACAGGGTCACGGTCACCCAGTACTTC. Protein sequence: CASRLNRVTVTQYF.

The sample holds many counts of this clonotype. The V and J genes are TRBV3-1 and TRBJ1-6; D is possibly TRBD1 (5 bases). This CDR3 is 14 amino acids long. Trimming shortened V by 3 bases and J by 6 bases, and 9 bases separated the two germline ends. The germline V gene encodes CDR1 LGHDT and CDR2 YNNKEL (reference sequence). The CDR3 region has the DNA TGTGCCAGCAGCCACAGGGCCAGTAATTCACCCCTCCACTTT. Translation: CASSHRASNSPLHF.

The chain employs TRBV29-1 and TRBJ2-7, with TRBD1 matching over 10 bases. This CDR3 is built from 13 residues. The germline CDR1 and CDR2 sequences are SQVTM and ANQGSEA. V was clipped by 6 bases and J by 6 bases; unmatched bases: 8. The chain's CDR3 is CSVRQGAGSEQYF. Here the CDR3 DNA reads TGCAGCGTGAGACAGGGGGCGGGCTCCGAGCAGTACTTC.

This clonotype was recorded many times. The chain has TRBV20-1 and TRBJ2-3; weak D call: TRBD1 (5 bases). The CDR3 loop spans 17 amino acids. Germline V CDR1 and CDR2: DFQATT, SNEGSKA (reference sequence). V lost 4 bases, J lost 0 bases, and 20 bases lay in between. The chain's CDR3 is CSANTALGAPSTDTQYF. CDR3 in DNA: TGCAGTGCTAATACTGCGCTTGGGGCCCCTAGCACAGATACGCAGTATTTT.

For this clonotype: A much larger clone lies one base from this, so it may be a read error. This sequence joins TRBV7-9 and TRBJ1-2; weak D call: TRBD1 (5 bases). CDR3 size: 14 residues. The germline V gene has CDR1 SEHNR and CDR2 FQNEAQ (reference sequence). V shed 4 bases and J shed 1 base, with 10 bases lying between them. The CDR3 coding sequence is TGTGCCAGCAGCTGGGACGGCCGTAACTATGGCTACACCTTC. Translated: CASSWDGRNYGYTF. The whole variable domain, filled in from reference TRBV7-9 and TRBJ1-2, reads DTGVSQNPRHKITKRGQNVTFRCDPISEHNRLYWYRQTLGQGPEFLTYFQNEAQLEKSRLLSDRFSAERPKGSFSTLEIQRTEQGDSAMYLCASSWDGRNYGYTFGSGTRLTVV.

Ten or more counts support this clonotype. CDR3 DNA sequence: TGTGCCATCAGTGGGTACTCAGGGGCCTTTGACGGGGGAAGCACAGATACGCAGTATTTT. Encoded protein: CAISGYSGAFDGGSTDTQYF. V is TRBV10-3 and J is TRBJ2-3, with D perhaps matching TRBD1 or TRBD2 (6 bases each). This CDR3 comprises 20 residues. The germline gives CDR1 ENHRY, CDR2 SYGVKD. Trimming removed 4 bases at V and 0 bases at J, with 26 bases between.

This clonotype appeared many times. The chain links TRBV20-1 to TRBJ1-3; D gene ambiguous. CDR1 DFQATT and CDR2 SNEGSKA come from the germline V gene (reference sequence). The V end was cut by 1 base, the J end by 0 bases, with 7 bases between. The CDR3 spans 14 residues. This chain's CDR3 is CSARARSSGNTIYF. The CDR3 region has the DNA TGCAGTGCTAGAGCCCGGAGCTCTGGAAACACCATATATTTT.